This TCR beta chain came from a study of blood T cell repertoires in COVID-19 (dated by TCRdb to about 2020). Background for the entire study: The collaborator samples originated in the United States, Italy and Spain and spanned the acute and convalescent phases of COVID-19. Deeply sampled blood TCRbeta repertoires from subjects exposed to, actively infected with, or recovered from COVID-19 were included in the dataset. The material from the prospective study consisted of cDNA or gDNA derived from T cells, B-cell-depleted T cells, or PBMCs. Samples came from the ongoing ImmuneRACE study (first 160 participants) plus 1,254 subjects from 6 global collaborators. The repertoires were made available in a free public database intended to serve as a resource for research on the immune response to SARS-CoV-2. HLA class I and class II types, where available, came from metadata supplied by the sample provider rather than from assay-based typing. The sample metadata nearly always contained a de-identified subject ID, COVID-19 status, age in years and sex. The research as a whole found: How much clinical and demographic metadata was included differed by source and by participant, and the metadata was provided uncurated.

The sample holds one count of this clone. It lacks a known antigen. Base qualities are missing; no much larger clone stands one base away. V and J lose 2 bases and 1 base, and a span of 11 bases separates them. Taken from cysteine to phenylalanine, the CDR3 has 15 residues. The only DNA kept is the CDR3, 45 bases in frame from the first base. The germline V gene (reference sequence) sets CDR1 to MNHEY and CDR2 to SMNVEV. TCRbeta CDR3 regions were amplified from genomic DNA using the immunoSEQ Assay, a bias-controlled multiplex PCR. The authors' pipeline ran thus. The number of nucleated cells in each sample was estimated from the amplification of reference gene primers within the assay. To quantify the absolute abundance of each unique TCRbeta CDR3 rearrangement, sequence reads were collapsed and filtered. For each sample, productive Simpson clonality was calculated as the square root of Simpson's diversity index over productive rearrangements. TCRdb retrieved this table from immuneACCESS and kept in-frame rearrangements only. Not all clones are present; in checked studies, unresolved V genes account for under half, and no reason is known for the remainder. V and J calls and clone size come straight from that table; D and trimming were deduced from the DNA. Recorded for this sample are 270,000 or so clones; around 89% of them occurred a single time. The ten largest account for roughly 5.1% of the sample.

Each collaborating institution followed its own protocols to collect whole blood in K2EDTA tubes. For TCRbeta analysis, collaborators shipped samples as frozen whole blood, isolated PBMCs, or DNA extracted from either of those sample types. The chain was built from TRBV27 and TRBJ2-5; the D gene is possibly TRBD1, with 5 bases matching. Input material: peripheral blood. The receptor was isolated from a man aged 40-49 years with acute or convalescent COVID-19. The CDR3 region has the sequence CASSLVRAPQETQYF. The DNA is as follows: TGTGCCAGCAGTTTAGTCAGGGCCCCCCAAGAGACCCAGTACTTC.